These T cell receptor beta chains were read from a single sample in a study of blood T cell repertoires in COVID-19. Sequencing was performed with immunoSEQ multiplex PCR; in TCRdb, only in-frame clones are kept and a portion is missing. The sample holds 400,000 to 550,000 clones; about 90% are singletons and the top ten take about 2%. The sequenced sample consisted of PBMCs or T cells enriched from blood (not recorded which). These receptors were taken from a woman under 30 with acute COVID-19. Both conserved end residues are part of each CDR3. A D gene is named only where the DNA matches it firmly. Clone size is stated in some rows and not others, as once, few, many or a class when expanded.

V gene: TRBV4-1; clone size: -; CDR3 length: 20; J gene: TRBJ2-6; D gene: TRBD2; CDR3 protein: CASSHDGLAGGNSGANVLTF; CDR3 DNA: TGCGCCAGCAGCCATGACGGACTAGCGGGAGGGAACTCTGGGGCCAACGTCCTGACTTTC
V gene: TRBV5-1; clone size: -; CDR3 length: 13; J gene: TRBJ2-7; D gene: -; CDR3 protein: CASSLVGVWEQYF; CDR3 DNA: TGCGCCAGCAGCTTGGTCGGGGTTTGGGAGCAGTACTTC
V gene: TRBV30; clone size: -; CDR3 length: 17; J gene: TRBJ1-5; D gene: TRBD1; CDR3 protein: CAWSAHTSDRGNQPQHF; CDR3 DNA: TGTGCCTGGAGTGCGCATACATCTGACAGGGGCAATCAGCCCCAGCATTTT
V gene: TRBV7-2; clone size: -; CDR3 length: 15; J gene: TRBJ1-2; D gene: -; CDR3 protein: CASSQTQGTAYGYTF; CDR3 DNA: TGTGCCAGCAGTCAAACCCAGGGAACGGCCTATGGCTACACCTTC
V gene: TRBV19; clone size: -; CDR3 length: 14; J gene: TRBJ1-5; D gene: -; CDR3 protein: CASSLRTGNQPQHF; CDR3 DNA: TGTGCCAGTAGTCTCCGGACAGGCAATCAGCCCCAGCATTTT
V gene: TRBV29-1; clone size: -; CDR3 length: 12; J gene: TRBJ2-1; D gene: TRBD1; CDR3 protein: CSVRTGRNEQFF; CDR3 DNA: TGCAGCGTCCGGACAGGGAGGAATGAGCAGTTCTTC
V gene: TRBV3-1/TRBV3-2; clone size: once; CDR3 length: 18; J gene: TRBJ2-4; D gene: TRBD2; CDR3 protein: CASSQFTTSGGGENIQYF; CDR3 DNA: TGTGCCAGCAGCCAGTTCACCACTAGCGGGGGAGGCGAAAACATTCAGTACTTC
V gene: TRBV5-4; clone size: -; CDR3 length: 15; J gene: TRBJ1-2; D gene: -; CDR3 protein: CASSPTRSLEYGYTF; CDR3 DNA: TGTGCCAGCAGCCCCACCCGGTCTCTCGAGTATGGCTACACCTTC
V gene: TRBV7-8; clone size: -; CDR3 length: 14; J gene: TRBJ1-5; D gene: -; CDR3 protein: CASNPSPGVGPQHF; CDR3 DNA: TGTGCCAGCAACCCCAGTCCAGGCGTTGGGCCCCAGCATTTT
V gene: TRBV27; clone size: -; CDR3 length: 16; J gene: TRBJ1-6; D gene: -; CDR3 protein: CASTETKTGYNSPLHF; CDR3 DNA: TGTGCCAGCACCGAAACCAAGACAGGTTATAATTCACCCCTCCACTTT
V gene: TRBV15; clone size: -; CDR3 length: 14; J gene: TRBJ1-1; D gene: -; CDR3 protein: CATSGSPMNTEAFF; CDR3 DNA: TGTGCCACCAGCGGGAGTCCTATGAACACTGAAGCTTTCTTT
V gene: TRBV11-1; clone size: once; CDR3 length: 14; J gene: TRBJ1-2; D gene: -; CDR3 protein: CASSFQGIADGYTF; CDR3 DNA: TGTGCCAGCAGCTTTCAGGGGATTGCGGATGGCTACACCTTC
V gene: TRBV6-5; clone size: -; CDR3 length: 12; J gene: TRBJ1-2; D gene: -; CDR3 protein: CASSYGGGGYTF; CDR3 DNA: TGTGCCAGCAGTTACGGCGGGGGTGGCTACACCTTC
V gene: TRBV14; clone size: -; CDR3 length: 14; J gene: TRBJ1-1; D gene: -; CDR3 protein: CASSQLGHHTEAFF; CDR3 DNA: TGTGCCAGCAGCCAACTGGGACACCACACTGAAGCTTTCTTT
V gene: TRBV11-2; clone size: -; CDR3 length: 15; J gene: TRBJ1-5; D gene: TRBD1; CDR3 protein: CASSLGTGGGQPQHF; CDR3 DNA: TGTGCCAGCAGCTTAGGAACAGGGGGTGGACAGCCCCAGCATTTT
V gene: TRBV7-8; clone size: -; CDR3 length: 16; J gene: TRBJ1-1; D gene: TRBD1; CDR3 protein: CASSPGTGGLVTEAFF; CDR3 DNA: TGTGCCAGCAGCCCCGGGACAGGGGGTTTGGTCACTGAAGCTTTCTTT
V gene: TRBV10-1; clone size: -; CDR3 length: 14; J gene: TRBJ2-5; D gene: -; CDR3 protein: CASSESTAQETQYF; CDR3 DNA: TGCGCCAGCAGTGAGTCCACAGCCCAAGAGACCCAGTACTTC
V gene: TRBV13; clone size: -; CDR3 length: 14; J gene: TRBJ2-7; D gene: TRBD1; CDR3 protein: CASSQQGDKNEQYF; CDR3 DNA: TGTGCCAGCAGTCAACAGGGGGACAAGAACGAGCAGTACTTC
V gene: TRBV10-3; clone size: -; CDR3 length: 13; J gene: TRBJ2-7; D gene: TRBD1; CDR3 protein: CAISGTGKDEQYF; CDR3 DNA: TGTGCCATCAGCGGGACAGGTAAGGACGAGCAGTACTTC
V gene: TRBV29-1; clone size: few; CDR3 length: 13; J gene: TRBJ2-2; D gene: TRBD2; CDR3 protein: CSVWTSWTGELFF; CDR3 DNA: TGCAGCGTATGGACTAGCTGGACCGGGGAGCTGTTTTTT
V gene: TRBV30; clone size: -; CDR3 length: 15; J gene: TRBJ2-1; D gene: TRBD2; CDR3 protein: CAWSYTEPAGVEQFF; CDR3 DNA: TGTGCCTGGAGTTACACCGAACCCGCGGGGGTCGAGCAGTTCTTC
V gene: TRBV20-1; clone size: many; CDR3 length: 14; J gene: TRBJ1-2; D gene: -; CDR3 protein: CSASEPSTGRGYTF; CDR3 DNA: TGCAGTGCTAGTGAGCCCTCAACAGGTCGTGGCTACACCTTC
V gene: TRBV2; clone size: -; CDR3 length: 14; J gene: TRBJ2-6; D gene: -; CDR3 protein: CASRRGSGANVLTF; CDR3 DNA: TGTGCCAGCCGGCGGGGCTCTGGGGCCAACGTCCTGACTTTC
V gene: TRBV28; clone size: -; CDR3 length: 18; J gene: TRBJ1-5; D gene: -; CDR3 protein: CASSLPGWGRDSNQPQHF; CDR3 DNA: TGTGCCAGCAGTCTACCCGGTTGGGGGAGGGATAGCAATCAGCCCCAGCATTTT
V gene: TRBV10-1; clone size: few; CDR3 length: 15; J gene: TRBJ1-1; D gene: -; CDR3 protein: CASRHHSLPNTEAFF; CDR3 DNA: TGCGCCAGCAGACACCACAGTTTACCTAACACTGAAGCTTTCTTT
V gene: TRBV5-1; clone size: -; CDR3 length: 14; J gene: TRBJ2-5; D gene: -; CDR3 protein: CASSWGRTQETQYF; CDR3 DNA: TGCGCCAGCAGCTGGGGCAGAACCCAAGAGACCCAGTACTTC
V gene: TRBV7-2; clone size: -; CDR3 length: 14; J gene: TRBJ1-5; D gene: TRBD1; CDR3 protein: CASSPGQGSQPQHF; CDR3 DNA: TGTGCCAGCAGCCCCGGACAGGGAAGTCAGCCCCAGCATTTT
V gene: TRBV21-1; clone size: -; CDR3 length: 20; J gene: TRBJ1-5; D gene: -; CDR3 protein: CASSKPSERGAGCSNQPQHF; CDR3 DNA: TGTGCCAGCAGCAAACCCTCGGAACGGGGGGCGGGGTGTAGCAATCAGCCCCAGCATTTT
V gene: TRBV4-2; clone size: -; CDR3 length: 17; J gene: TRBJ1-5; D gene: -; CDR3 protein: CASSQTHNRVSNQPQHF; CDR3 DNA: TGTGCCAGCAGCCAAACACACAACAGGGTCAGCAATCAGCCCCAGCATTTT
V gene: TRBV7-2; clone size: -; CDR3 length: 17; J gene: TRBJ2-5; D gene: TRBD2; CDR3 protein: CASSPRRLAGVGETQYF; CDR3 DNA: TGTGCCAGCAGCCCGAGGAGACTAGCGGGAGTGGGTGAGACCCAGTACTTC
V gene: TRBV5-5; clone size: -; CDR3 length: 14; J gene: TRBJ1-5; D gene: -; CDR3 protein: CASSRRDSNQPQHF; CDR3 DNA: TGTGCCAGCAGCCGGAGGGATAGCAATCAGCCCCAGCATTTT
V gene: TRBV14; clone size: -; CDR3 length: 13; J gene: TRBJ2-1; D gene: TRBD1; CDR3 protein: CASSQGRQGLQFF; CDR3 DNA: TGTGCCAGCAGCCAAGGCCGACAGGGGTTGCAGTTCTTC
V gene: TRBV18; clone size: -; CDR3 length: 14; J gene: TRBJ1-1; D gene: TRBD1; CDR3 protein: CASSPRTGSAEAFF; CDR3 DNA: TGTGCCAGCTCACCACGGACAGGATCAGCTGAAGCTTTCTTT